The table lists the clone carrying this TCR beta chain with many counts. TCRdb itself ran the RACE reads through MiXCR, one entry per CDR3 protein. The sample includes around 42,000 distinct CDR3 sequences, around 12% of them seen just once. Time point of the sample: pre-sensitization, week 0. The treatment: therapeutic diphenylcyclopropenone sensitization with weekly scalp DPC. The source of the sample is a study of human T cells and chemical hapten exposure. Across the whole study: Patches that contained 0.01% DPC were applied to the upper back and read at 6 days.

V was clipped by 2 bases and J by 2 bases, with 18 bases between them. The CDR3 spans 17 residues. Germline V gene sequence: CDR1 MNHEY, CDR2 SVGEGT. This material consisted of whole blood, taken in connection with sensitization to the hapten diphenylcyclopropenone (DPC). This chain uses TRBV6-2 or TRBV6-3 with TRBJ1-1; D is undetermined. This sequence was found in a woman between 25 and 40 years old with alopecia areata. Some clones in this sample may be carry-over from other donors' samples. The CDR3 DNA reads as TGTGCCAGCAGTTACCCGCAGACCTACTTGTTAAACACTGAAGCTTTCTTT. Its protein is CASSYPQTYLLNTEAFF.